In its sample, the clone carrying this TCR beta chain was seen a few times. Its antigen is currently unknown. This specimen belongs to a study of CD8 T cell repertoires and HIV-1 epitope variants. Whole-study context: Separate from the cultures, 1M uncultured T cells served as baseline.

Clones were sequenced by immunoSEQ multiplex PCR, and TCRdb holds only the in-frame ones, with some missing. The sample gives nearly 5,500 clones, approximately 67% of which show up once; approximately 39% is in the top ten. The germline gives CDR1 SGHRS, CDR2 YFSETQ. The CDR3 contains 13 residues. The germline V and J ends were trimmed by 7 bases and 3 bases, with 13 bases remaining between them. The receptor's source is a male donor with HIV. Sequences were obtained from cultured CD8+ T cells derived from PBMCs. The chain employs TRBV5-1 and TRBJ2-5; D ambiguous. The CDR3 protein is CASGRLPEETQYF. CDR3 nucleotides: TGCGCCAGCGGCAGGCTACCCGAAGAGACCCAGTACTTC.